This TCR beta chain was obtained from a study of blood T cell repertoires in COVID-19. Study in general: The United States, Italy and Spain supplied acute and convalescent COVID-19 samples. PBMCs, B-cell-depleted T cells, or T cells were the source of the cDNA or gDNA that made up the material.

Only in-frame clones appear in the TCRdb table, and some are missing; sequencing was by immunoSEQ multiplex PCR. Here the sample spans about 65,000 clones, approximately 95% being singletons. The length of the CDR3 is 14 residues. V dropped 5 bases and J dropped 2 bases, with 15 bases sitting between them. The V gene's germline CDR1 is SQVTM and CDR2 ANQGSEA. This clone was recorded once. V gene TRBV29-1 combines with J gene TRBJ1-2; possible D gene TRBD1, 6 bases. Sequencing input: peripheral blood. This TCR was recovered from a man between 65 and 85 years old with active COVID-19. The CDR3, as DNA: TGCAGCGTTTCACGGGGGGCTCCCAACTATGGCTACACCTTC. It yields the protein CSVSRGAPNYGYTF.